This T cell receptor (beta chain) was found in a study of T cells in Graves' hyperthyroidism and ophthalmopathy. Study details: Peripheral blood was secured at the point of initial diagnosis, before any treatment.

The PBMCs were taken from about 10 ml of fresh peripheral blood. This clonotype was detected ten times or more. Template material for amplifying TCR beta CDR3 regions consisted of RNA transcripts. First-round RT-PCR with HTBI primers amplified the TCR CDR3 region. TCRdb processed the multiplex PCR reads anew with MiXCR; each CDR3 protein has one entry. This table holds 500,000 to 600,000 distinct CDR3 sequences, 16% found once. Germline V gives CDR1 SGDLS, CDR2 YYNGEE. The V and J ends lost 3 bases and 5 bases respectively, with 15 bases between them. The CDR3 spans 15 residues. This receptor was obtained from a woman younger than 30 with Graves' hyperthyroidism. Sequencing was done on a sample of blood. The V call is TRBV9, the J call TRBJ2-1, with D perhaps matching TRBD2 (5 bases). The CDR3 sequence: CASSGGARSDNEQFF. CDR3 nucleotide sequence: TGTGCCAGCAGCGGGGGAGCGCGTAGCGACAATGAGCAGTTCTTC.